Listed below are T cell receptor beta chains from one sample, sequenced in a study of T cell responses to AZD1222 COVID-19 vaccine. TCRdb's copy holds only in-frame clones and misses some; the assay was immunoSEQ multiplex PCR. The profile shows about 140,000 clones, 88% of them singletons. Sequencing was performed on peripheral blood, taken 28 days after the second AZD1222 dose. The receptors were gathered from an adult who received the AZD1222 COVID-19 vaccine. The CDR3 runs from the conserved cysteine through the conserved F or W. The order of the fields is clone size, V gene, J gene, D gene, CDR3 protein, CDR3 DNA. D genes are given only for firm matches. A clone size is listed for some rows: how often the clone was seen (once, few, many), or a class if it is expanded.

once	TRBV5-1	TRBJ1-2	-	CASSSGSKNYGYTF	TGCGCCAGCAGCTCGGGATCAAAAAACTATGGCTACACCTTC
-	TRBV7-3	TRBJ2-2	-	CASSLDVGVGGELFF	TGTGCCAGCAGCTTAGATGTGGGAGTCGGCGGGGAGCTGTTTTTT
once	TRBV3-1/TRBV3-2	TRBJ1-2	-	CASSQPGTSGGYTF	TGTGCCAGCAGCCAGCCGGGGACAAGCGGTGGCTACACCTTC
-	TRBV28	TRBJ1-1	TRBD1	CASSDRGGYTEAFF	TGTGCCAGCAGTGACAGGGGCGGGTACACTGAAGCTTTCTTT
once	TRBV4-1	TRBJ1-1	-	CASSQDSSGNTEAFF	TGCGCCAGCAGCCAAGATTCGTCAGGGAACACTGAAGCTTTCTTT
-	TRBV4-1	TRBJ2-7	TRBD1	CASSLGQGQGEQYF	TGCGCCAGCAGCTTAGGACAGGGGCAAGGCGAGCAGTACTTC
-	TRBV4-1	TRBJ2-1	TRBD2	CASSQDFASGGNEQFF	TGCGCCAGCAGCCAAGATTTTGCTAGCGGGGGTAATGAGCAGTTCTTC
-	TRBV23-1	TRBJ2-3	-	CASSQEYTQYF	TGCGCCAGCAGTCAAGAGTATACGCAGTATTTT
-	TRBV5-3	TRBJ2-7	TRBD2	CARRLGAGGGTYEQYF	TGTGCCAGAAGACTCGGGGCGGGAGGAGGGACCTACGAGCAGTACTTC
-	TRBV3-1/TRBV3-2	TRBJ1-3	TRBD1	CASSQDRALSGNTIYF	TGTGCCAGCAGCCAGGACAGGGCACTCTCTGGAAACACCATATATTTT
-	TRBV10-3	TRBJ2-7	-	CAIGPRNYEQYF	TGTGCCATCGGACCGCGGAATTACGAGCAGTACTTC
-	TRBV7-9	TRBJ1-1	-	CAALGGPLNTEAFF	TGTGCCGCCCTGGGGGGGCCCCTGAACACTGAAGCTTTCTTT
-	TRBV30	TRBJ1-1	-	CAWRERNTEAFF	TGTGCCTGGAGAGAGAGGAACACTGAAGCTTTCTTT
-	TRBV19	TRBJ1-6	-	CASSITRASDSPLHF	TGTGCCAGTAGTATCACAAGGGCCTCGGATTCACCCCTCCACTTT
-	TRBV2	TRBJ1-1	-	CASSGRDFGSEAFF	TGTGCCAGCAGTGGCAGGGATTTTGGATCTGAAGCTTTCTTT
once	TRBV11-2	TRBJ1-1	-	CASSLDLGPTEAFF	TGTGCCAGCAGCTTAGATCTGGGGCCCACTGAAGCTTTCTTT
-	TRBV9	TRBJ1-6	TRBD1	CASSVGTPGQGYSPLHF	TGTGCCAGCAGCGTAGGAACCCCGGGACAGGGGTATTCACCCCTCCACTTT
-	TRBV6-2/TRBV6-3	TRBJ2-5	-	CASSPLRETQYF	TGTGCCAGCAGCCCTCTCCGGGAGACCCAGTACTTC
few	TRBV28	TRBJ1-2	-	CASRGRLSYGYTF	TGTGCCAGCAGGGGCAGGCTAAGCTATGGCTACACCTTC
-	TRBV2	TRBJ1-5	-	CASSSDGREAQPQHF	TGTGCCAGCAGTAGCGACGGTCGCGAGGCTCAGCCCCAGCATTTT
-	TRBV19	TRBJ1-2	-	CASSIRWVSYGYTF	TGTGCCAGTAGTATAAGGTGGGTTAGCTATGGCTACACCTTC
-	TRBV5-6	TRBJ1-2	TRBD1	CASSPDRASGYTF	TGTGCCAGCAGCCCTGACAGGGCCTCCGGCTACACCTTC
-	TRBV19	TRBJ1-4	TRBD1	CASRPTGANEKLFF	TGTGCCAGTAGACCCACAGGGGCTAATGAAAAACTGTTTTTT
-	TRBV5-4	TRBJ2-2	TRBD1	CASRAGTANTGELFF	TGTGCCAGCAGGGCCGGGACAGCAAACACCGGGGAGCTGTTTTTT
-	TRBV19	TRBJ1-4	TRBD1	CASSRTGGGEKLFF	TGTGCCAGTAGTAGGACAGGGGGCGGTGAAAAACTGTTTTTT
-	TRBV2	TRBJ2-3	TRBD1	CASNRQGGTDTQYF	TGTGCCAGCAATCGACAGGGGGGTACAGATACGCAGTATTTT
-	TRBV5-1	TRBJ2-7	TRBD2	CASSPSGGVVEQYF	TGCGCCAGCAGCCCAAGCGGGGGGGTGGTCGAGCAGTACTTC
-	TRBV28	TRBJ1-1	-	CASTVRGRARNTEAFF	TGTGCCAGCACCGTCCGGGGGAGGGCCCGGAACACTGAAGCTTTCTTT
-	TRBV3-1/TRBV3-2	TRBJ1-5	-	CASSPGTNQPQHF	TGTGCCAGCAGCCCCGGAACCAATCAGCCCCAGCATTTT
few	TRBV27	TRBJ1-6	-	CASSRTGVGNSPLHF	TGTGCCAGCAGCCGGACGGGGGTGGGGAATTCACCCCTCCACTTT
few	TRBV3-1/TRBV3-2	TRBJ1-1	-	CASSLTTGTTEAFF	TGTGCCAGCAGCCTTACCACCGGGACCACTGAAGCTTTCTTT
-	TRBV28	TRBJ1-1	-	CASAARMGAFF	TGTGCCAGCGCCGCGAGGATGGGAGCTTTCTTT
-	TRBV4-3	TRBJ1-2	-	CASSPQVSNYGYTF	TGCGCCAGCAGCCCACAGGTCTCTAACTATGGCTACACCTTC
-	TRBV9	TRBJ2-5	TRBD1	CASSSDRKGQQETQYF	TGTGCCAGCAGCTCAGACCGCAAGGGACAGCAAGAGACCCAGTACTTC
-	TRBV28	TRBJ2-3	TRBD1	CASSFPRQGSDTQYF	TGTGCCAGCAGTTTTCCACGACAGGGTTCAGATACGCAGTATTTT
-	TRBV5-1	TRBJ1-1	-	CASSLKVANTEAFF	TGCGCCAGCAGCTTAAAGGTGGCGAACACTGAAGCTTTCTTT
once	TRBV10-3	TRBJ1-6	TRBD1	CAISGGTGGSPLHF	TGTGCCATCAGTGGCGGGACAGGGGGTTCACCCCTCCACTTT
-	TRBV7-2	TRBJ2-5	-	CASSLPLARETQYF	TGTGCCAGCAGCCTGCCTCTAGCTAGAGAGACCCAGTACTTC
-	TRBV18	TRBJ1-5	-	CASSQGTGTLANQPQHF	TGTGCCAGCTCACAGGGAACCGGGACGTTGGCCAATCAGCCCCAGCATTTT
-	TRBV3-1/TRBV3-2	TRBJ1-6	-	CASSQSGGDSPLHF	TGTGCCAGCAGCCAATCCGGGGGGGATTCACCCCTCCACTTT
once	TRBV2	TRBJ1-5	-	CASSEVTGYQPQHF	TGTGCCAGCAGTGAAGTGACAGGTTATCAGCCCCAGCATTTT
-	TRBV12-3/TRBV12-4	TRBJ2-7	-	CASTTGYEQYF	TGTGCCAGCACCACAGGGTACGAGCAGTACTTC
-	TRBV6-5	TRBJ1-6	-	CASGLSGGDSPLHF	TGTGCCAGCGGTCTCTCGGGGGGTGATTCACCCCTCCACTTT
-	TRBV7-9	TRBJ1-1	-	CASSLTPNTEAFF	TGTGCCAGCAGCTTAACACCCAACACTGAAGCTTTCTTT
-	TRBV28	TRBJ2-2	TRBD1	CASTLGQGGIGELFF	TGTGCCAGCACCCTGGGACAGGGAGGGATCGGGGAGCTGTTTTTT